The source of this T cell receptor (beta chain) is a study of identical twins. Study outcomes and limitations: Within beta out-of-frame sequences, the excess sharing observed between twins was weaker. Conclusions relied on cross-sectional statistical analysis, not following the same donors. Within cord blood, abundant beta clonotypes carried fewer insertions, but memory repertoires showed no such trend.

Via MiXCR, TCRdb re-called the 5' RACE reads, giving one row per CDR3 protein. The data hold 300,000 to 400,000 distinct CDR3 sequences, with approximately 10% observed a single time. For this clonotype: Its antigen is still unknown.

This CDR3 contains 11 residues. V was cut by 7 bases and J by 9 bases, with 10 bases left in between. Germline values: CDR1 LNHDA, CDR2 SQIVND (reference sequence). The gene calls are TRBV19 and TRBJ2-1; no clear D. The source of this sequence is a woman between 45 and 65 years old in good health. Sequencing was carried out using naive T cells sorted from blood. The CDR3 sequence: CASTISSEQFF. The CDR3 coding sequence is TGTGCCAGTACTATTAGCAGTGAGCAGTTCTTC.